Shown below are 19 T cell receptor beta chains from a single sample sequenced in a study of brain T cells in children with intractable seizures (dated by TCRdb to the early 2020s). Receptor libraries were prepared by the immunoSEQ multiplex PCR assay. Held by TCRdb, this immuneACCESS table contains in-frame sequences only and omits some clones. Under half of the omission traces to an unresolved V gene where checked; the cause of the rest is unknown. The sample records approximately 3,900 clones, about two thirds of which are singletons. Of the sample, roughly 50% falls within the top ten clones. Explained via the paper, the time point label denotes: resected brain tissue, or blood drawn just prior to surgery. The surgery cases showing the highest brain T cell transcript signatures were chosen for TCR beta chain sequencing of brain tissue and, when available, of blood. The source material was resected brain tissue, sampled at surgery. These TCRs come from a girl aged 2 to 10 with Rasmussen encephalitis and intractable seizures.

This clone was seen a few times. The J gene is TRBJ2-7, the V gene TRBV21-1; the table's TRBD2 call for D was not verified on the DNA. TRBV21-1 is termed a pseudogene. CDR3 length equals 22 residues. The CDR3: CASTEQGDRQGPGLAGRYEQYF. CDR3 nucleotides: TGTGCCAGCACCGAACAGGGGGATAGACAGGGGCCGGGACTAGCGGGGCGCTACGAGCAGTACTTC.

This rearrangement joins TRBV6-5 to TRBJ1-1, with D unclear. The germline gives CDR1 MNHEY, CDR2 SVGAGI. This CDR3 spans 13 amino acids. V gave up 6 bases and J gave up 0 bases, with 8 bases separating them. The CDR3 here is CASSPALNTEAFF. Written as DNA, the CDR3 is TGTGCCAGCAGCCCCGCCCTGAACACTGAAGCTTTCTTT.

The gene calls are TRBV4-1 and TRBJ2-2; D is perhaps TRBD2 (5 bases). CDR1 and CDR2 from the germline V gene are MGHRA and YSYEKL. CDR3 length: 18 residues. Trimming took 1 base from V and 7 from J, leaving 22 bases between them. CDR3 region: CASSQVTAGQAWGGELFF. The CDR3 bases are TGCGCCAGCAGCCAAGTAACGGCGGGCCAAGCTTGGGGCGGGGAGCTGTTTTTT.

The chain carries TRBV18 and TRBJ1-5, with D perhaps matching TRBD1 (6 bases). Per the germline V gene, CDR1 is KGHSH and CDR2 is LQKENI. V dropped 3 bases and J dropped 4 bases, with 16 bases sitting between them. The CDR3 totals 16 residues. The CDR3 bases are TGTGCCAGCTCACCTAGGAACAGGGATCGGAATCAGCCCCAGCATTTT. Translated, it gives CASSPRNRDRNQPQHF.

The V call is TRBV7-9, the J call TRBJ1-4; D remains unclear. V dropped 4 bases and J dropped 5 bases, with 5 bases sitting between them. The V gene's germline CDR1 is SEHNR and CDR2 FQNEAQ (reference sequence). The length of the CDR3 is 12 residues. CDR3 DNA: TGTGCCAGCAGCTACGCGAATGAAAAACTGTTTTTT. This translates into CASSYANEKLFF. The variable domain in full, with the rest retrieved from reference TRBV7-9 and TRBJ1-4, is DTGVSQNPRHKITKRGQNVTFRCDPISEHNRLYWYRQTLGQGPEFLTYFQNEAQLEKSRLLSDRFSAERPKGSFSTLEIQRTEQGDSAMYLCASSYANEKLFFGSGTQLSVL.

A few counts support this clone. V usage is TRBV7-2 and J usage is TRBJ2-2; 7 bases are shared with TRBD2. Germline V lookup: CDR1 SGHTA, CDR2 FQGNSA. The CDR3 sequence is 15 residues long. V lost 2 bases, J lost 8 bases, and 8 bases stayed unmatched. This CDR3 reads CASSLRGRIAGELFF. The DNA of the CDR3 is TGTGCCAGCAGCTTACGCGGGAGAATTGCAGGGGAGCTGTTTTTT. The whole variable domain, remainder taken from reference TRBV7-2 and TRBJ2-2, is GAGVSQSPSNKVTEKGKDVELRCDPISGHTALYWYRQSLGQGLEFLIYFQGNSAPDKSGLPSDRFSAERTGGSVSTLTIQRTQQEDSAVYLCASSLRGRIAGELFFGEGSRLTVL.

The rearrangement joins TRBV6-1 to TRBJ1-1; D gene ambiguous. The germline gives CDR1 MNHNS, CDR2 SASEGT. V lost 3 bases and J lost 5, with 13 bases in between. The CDR3 spans 14 residues. In DNA form, the CDR3 reads TGTGCCAGCAGTGAGAAAGGGTACTTAACTGAAGCTTTCTTT. The encoded protein is CASSEKGYLTEAFF.

The V and J genes are TRBV6-5 and TRBJ2-5; 10 bases are a match to TRBD1. After removal of 6 bases from V and 1 base from J, the junction contained 5 bases not matched to a gene. The CDR3 totals 15 residues. Germline V gene lookup returns CDR1 MNHEY and CDR2 SVGAGI. This CDR3 reads CASRATGGLQETQYF. The CDR3 nucleotides read TGTGCCAGCAGGGCGACAGGGGGCCTCCAAGAGACCCAGTACTTC.

Only one count was recorded for this clone. The V call is TRBV10-1, the J call TRBJ2-3; 11 bases are shared with TRBD1. Germline V gene lookup returns CDR1 WNHNN and CDR2 SYGVQD (reference sequence). The length of the CDR3 is 18 residues. V trimming: 1 base; J trimming: 3 bases; junction bases outside the gene matches: 9. Here the CDR3 reads CASSEYRWTGGATDTQYF. The CDR3 coding sequence is TGCGCCAGCAGTGAGTACCGATGGACAGGGGGCGCGACAGATACGCAGTATTTT.

The sample holds a few counts of this clone. This chain joins TRBV10-3 and TRBJ1-5; no firm D call. Germline V gives CDR1 ENHRY, CDR2 SYGVKD. The CDR3 covers 16 residues. Trimming took 3 bases from V and 4 from J, leaving 16 bases between them. CDR3 DNA: TGTGCCATCAGTGATAGGTCCTCTTTAGTTAATCAGCCCCAGCATTTT. It specifies CAISDRSSLVNQPQHF.

V usage is TRBV21-1 and J usage is TRBJ2-5; the table's D call of TRBD2 was not tested on the DNA. TRBV21-1 is a documented pseudogene. The CDR3 totals 16 residues. CDR3 loop: CASSKVRVEYQETQYF. CDR3 DNA sequence: TGTGCCAGCAGCAAAGTGAGAGTCGAGTACCAAGAGACCCAGTACTTC.

V is TRBV7-2 and J is TRBJ2-6, with D uncertain. CDR1 and CDR2 (germline): SGHTA, FQGNSA. The CDR3 spans 13 residues. Trimming shortened V by 3 bases and J by 2 bases, and 2 bases separated the two germline ends. The CDR3 here is CASSFTGANVLTF. CDR3 in DNA: TGTGCCAGCAGCTTCACTGGGGCCAACGTCCTGACTTTC.

The gene calls are TRBV14 and TRBJ2-3; D is perhaps TRBD1 or TRBD2 (5 bases each). V gave up 8 bases and J gave up 2 bases, with 14 bases separating them. The CDR3 spans 14 residues. CDR1 is SGHDN, CDR2 FVKESK, per germline. The CDR3 region is CASGARDATDTQYF. The CDR3 nucleotides read TGTGCCAGCGGTGCCAGGGACGCCACAGATACGCAGTATTTT.

The chain combines TRBV29-1 with TRBJ1-4; TRBD1 matches at 7 bases. The CDR3 totals 12 residues. Germline CDR1 SQVTM, CDR2 ANQGSEA. The junction had 3 bases not matched to a gene; V was cut back by 6 bases and J by 5 bases. The CDR3 nucleotides are TGCAGCGTACAGGGGATGAATGAAAAACTGTTTTTT. This translates into CSVQGMNEKLFF.

The chain carries TRBV3-1 (or the pseudogene TRBV3-2) and TRBJ1-2, with unresolved D. CDR1 is LGHDT, CDR2 YNNKEL, per germline (reference sequence). V was clipped by 0 bases and J by 8 bases, with 13 bases between them. CDR3 size: 14 residues. Written as DNA, the CDR3 is TGTGCCAGCAGCCAAGATCTGGTATTCCGGGGCTACACCTTC. Translating it yields CASSQDLVFRGYTF.

The chain combines TRBV2 with TRBJ1-2; 8 nucleotides line up with TRBD1. Trimming at V came to 8 bases and at J to 8 bases, leaving 13 bases not matched to a gene. This CDR3 contains 14 residues. CDR1 SNHLY and CDR2 FYNNEI come from the germline V gene. In nucleotides, the CDR3 is TGTGCCAGCCACTGGACGGATGACAGGGGAGGCTACACCTTC. Amino acids: CASHWTDDRGGYTF.

V and J are TRBV30 and TRBJ1-5; D not resolved. The CDR3 length is 18 residues. V was clipped by 2 bases and J by 0 bases, with 20 bases between them. Germline values: CDR1 GTSNPN, CDR2 SVGIG (reference sequence). DNA of the CDR3: TGTGCCTGGAGTAACCGGTGGGAGTCCACCATTAGCAATCAGCCCCAGCATTTT. Protein product: CAWSNRWESTISNQPQHF.

This clone qualifies as large. The rearrangement links TRBV25-1 to TRBJ2-5, with TRBD2 as a possible D gene (5 bases). The V gene's germline CDR1 is MGHDK and CDR2 SYGVNS. This CDR3 is built from 13 residues. Deletions cut 6 bases from V and 5 bases from J, with 13 bases between. CDR3 sequence: CASSLTRGETQYF. CDR3 bases: TGTGCCAGCAGCCTCACGCGCGGGGAGACCCAGTACTTC.

The V gene is TRBV7-9, the J gene TRBJ1-1; no clear D gene. V lost 6 bases and J 4 bases, leaving 12 bases between the germline ends. The CDR3 has 13 residues. Germline V CDR1 and CDR2: SEHNR, FQNEAQ (reference sequence). In DNA form, the CDR3 reads TGTGCCAGCAGGAATCGACAACTCACTGAAGCTTTCTTT. Translating gives CASRNRQLTEAFF.